This T cell receptor beta chain is from a study of blood T cells in healthy people across ages. Next came a second PCR, run for about 6 to 11 cycles, which used a sample-barcoded 5' primer along with a J-beta primer mix. TCRdb fed the 5' RACE reads into MiXCR, producing one record per CDR3 protein. The repertoire holds around 940,000 distinct CDR3 sequences, with roughly 47% as singletons. The CDR3 has 12 residues. The germline V gene encodes CDR1 MNHEY and CDR2 SMNVEV (reference sequence). Trimming pared 6 bases from V and 2 bases from J, leaving 8 bases between. V usage is TRBV27 and J usage is TRBJ2-7; no definite D call. Material for sequencing was blood. The clonotype comes from a woman aged 55-70 years in good health. CDR3 loop: CASRRRPYEQYF. The CDR3 DNA reads TGTGCCAGCAGGAGGCGCCCCTACGAGCAGTACTTC.